The present TCR beta chain was sequenced within a study of control samples from healthy donors and cancer patients. The germline gives CDR1 SGHDT, CDR2 YYEEEE. The CDR3 is 15 residues long. Trimming stripped 0 bases from V and 2 bases from J, with 12 bases between. Only in-frame clones appear in the TCRdb table, and some are missing; sequencing was by immunoSEQ multiplex PCR. The sample lists a few hundred thousand clones, 80% to 95% occurring once. This TCR was sampled from a man in his forties with head and neck cancer. The sample taken for sequencing was PBMCs. This sequence joins TRBV5-6 and TRBJ2-7; D is perhaps TRBD1 or TRBD2 (7 bases each). The chain's CDR3 is CASSLAGGGPYEQYF. The CDR3 DNA reads as TGTGCCAGCAGCTTGGCAGGGGGGGGGCCCTACGAGCAGTACTTC.